This T cell receptor beta chain stems from a study of fetal regulatory T cell absence and autoimmunity. Study information: Without clinical diabetes, IPEX patients showed exocrine pancreas autoimmunity.

The protocol was immunoSEQ multiplex PCR, while the TCRdb copy is restricted to in-frame clones and leaves out a portion. The data contain about 95,000 clones, about three quarters of them singletons. The germline V gene has CDR1 MGHRA and CDR2 YSYEKL. V lost 3 bases to trimming and J lost 5 bases, with 7 bases between them. This CDR3 has 12 amino acids. Sequenced sample: pancreas tissue. The chain recombines TRBV4-1 with TRBJ1-2; D call uncertain. The source is a male donor with IPEX syndrome. CDR3 in amino acids: CASSHVRYGYTF. CDR3 DNA: TGCGCCAGCAGCCACGTGAGATATGGCTACACCTTC.